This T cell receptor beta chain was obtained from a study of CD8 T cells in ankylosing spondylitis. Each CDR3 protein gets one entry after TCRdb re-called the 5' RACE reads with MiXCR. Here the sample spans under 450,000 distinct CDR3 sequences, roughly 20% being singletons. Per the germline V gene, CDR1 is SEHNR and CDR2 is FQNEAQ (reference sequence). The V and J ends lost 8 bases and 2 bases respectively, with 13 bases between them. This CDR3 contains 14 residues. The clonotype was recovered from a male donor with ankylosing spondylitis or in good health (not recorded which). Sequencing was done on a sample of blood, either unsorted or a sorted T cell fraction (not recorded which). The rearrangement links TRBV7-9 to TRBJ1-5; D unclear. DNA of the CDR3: TGTGCCAGCGGCCCGGGAATTGGCAATCAGCCCCAGCATTTT. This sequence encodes CASGPGIGNQPQHF.